This TCR beta chain is from a study of T-cell memory formation after mild COVID-19. In its sample, this clonotype was seen a few times. Antigen specificity is unknown. A single record per CDR3 protein comes from TCRdb applying MiXCR to the 5' RACE reads. This table holds about 210,000 distinct CDR3 sequences, 27% found once. Study findings and constraints: Clones shrinking between day 15 and 85 showed a balanced CD4/CD8 split, and those that grew later tilted toward CD4+.

This CDR3 is built from 14 residues. The V gene's germline CDR1 is DFQATT and CDR2 SNEGSKA (reference sequence). Trimming removed 0 bases from V and 9 bases from J; junction bases left unmatched: 11. The sample taken for sequencing was PBMCs or a T cell subset sorted from them (not recorded which). The J gene is TRBJ2-7, the V gene TRBV20-1; 7 bases agree with TRBD2. The receptor comes from an adult woman who had mild COVID-19 (a few samples of this study predate the infection). Cell type and time point are not known. The CDR3 sequence is CSARDGLTTSLQYF. The CDR3 nucleotides are TGCAGTGCTAGAGATGGGCTAACGACTAGCCTGCAGTACTTC.